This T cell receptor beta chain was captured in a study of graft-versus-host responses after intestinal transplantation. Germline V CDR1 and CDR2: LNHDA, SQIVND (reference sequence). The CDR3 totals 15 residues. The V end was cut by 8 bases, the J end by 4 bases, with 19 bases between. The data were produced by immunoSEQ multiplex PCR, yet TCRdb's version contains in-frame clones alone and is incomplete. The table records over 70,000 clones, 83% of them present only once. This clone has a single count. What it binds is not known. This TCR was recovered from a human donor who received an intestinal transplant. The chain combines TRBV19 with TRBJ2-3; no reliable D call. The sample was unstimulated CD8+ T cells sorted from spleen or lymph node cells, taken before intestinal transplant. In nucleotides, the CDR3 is TGTGCCAGTCTTCCTTGGGCGAGGTCGGCAGATACGCAGTATTTT. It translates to CASLPWARSADTQYF.